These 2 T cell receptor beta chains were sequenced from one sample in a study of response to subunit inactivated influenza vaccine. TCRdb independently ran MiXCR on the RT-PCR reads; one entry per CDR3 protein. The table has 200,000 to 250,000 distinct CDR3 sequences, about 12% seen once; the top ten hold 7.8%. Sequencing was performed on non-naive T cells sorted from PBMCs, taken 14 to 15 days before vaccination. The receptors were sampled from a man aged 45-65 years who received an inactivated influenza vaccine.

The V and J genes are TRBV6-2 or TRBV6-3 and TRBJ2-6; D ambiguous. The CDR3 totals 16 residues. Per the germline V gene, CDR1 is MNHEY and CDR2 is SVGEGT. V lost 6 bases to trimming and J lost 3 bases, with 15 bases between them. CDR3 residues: CASRAPLGLGANVLTF. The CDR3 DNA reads TGTGCCAGCAGAGCCCCCCTGGGTCTTGGGGCCAACGTCCTGACTTTC.

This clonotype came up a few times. This CDR3 is CASSQDFVRWETQYF. The CDR3 DNA reads TGTGCCAGCAGCCAAGACTTTGTCCGGTGGGAGACCCAGTACTTC. This chain links TRBV14 with TRBJ2-5, with unresolved D. V lost 0 bases to trimming and J lost 5 bases, with 13 bases between them. The CDR3 has 15 amino acids. Germline V CDR1 and CDR2: SGHDN, FVKESK.